This T cell receptor beta chain was identified during a study of Ad26.COV2.S vaccination and SARS-CoV-2 variants. At the level of the study: As a participant in COV1001, the donor was in the Ad26.COV2.S trial arm.

V lost 3 bases and J lost 6, with 9 bases in between. The germline V gene has CDR1 SGHAT and CDR2 FQNNGV. CDR3 size: 13 residues. The sample's treatment: roughly 20 received Ad26.COV2.S at low or high dose, single or two shots; 5 received placebo; per-sample allocation not given. Sampling occurred on day 63 after the first vaccine or placebo injection. Some clones are missing from TCRdb's copy, which holds only in-frame ones; the method was immunoSEQ multiplex PCR. This table holds roughly 410,000 clones, under 90% found once. The receptor was isolated from a person between 18 and 59 years old who received the Ad26.COV2.S COVID-19 vaccine or a placebo. Sequencing was performed on peripheral blood, taken in a trial of Ad26.COV2.S vaccine versus placebo. This sequence joins TRBV11-2 and TRBJ2-1; D is ambiguous. In nucleotides, the CDR3 is TGTGCCAGCAGCTTTTGGCAGGCCAATGAGCAGTTCTTC. It yields the protein CASSFWQANEQFF. Looking up the rest from reference TRBV11-2 and TRBJ2-1 gives the full variable domain: EAGVAQSPRYKIIEKRQSVAFWCNPISGHATLYWYQQILGQGPKLLIQFQNNGVVDDSQLPKDRFSAERLKGVDSTLKIQPAKLEDSAVYLCASSFWQANEQFFGPGTRLTVL.